This section outlines one TCR beta chain sequence together with its context. The data derive from a study of shared clonotypes between healthy human individuals. Produced via immunoSEQ multiplex PCR; TCRdb's table is partial and in-frame only. The sample carries around 450,000 clones, about 76% recorded once. Germline V CDR1 and CDR2: SNHLY, FYNNEI. This CDR3 is 14 amino acids long. The V and J ends lost 7 bases and 6 bases respectively, with 18 bases between them. This sequence was found in a woman between 40 and 50 years old in good health. Some clones in this sample may be carry-over from other donors' samples. The V gene is TRBV2, the J gene TRBJ1-1; D gene unclear. Sequences were obtained from PBMCs. The CDR3 nucleotides read TGTGCCAGCACCCCACGAGTAGGGCGCTCTGAAGCTTTCTTT. Its translation is CASTPRVGRSEAFF.